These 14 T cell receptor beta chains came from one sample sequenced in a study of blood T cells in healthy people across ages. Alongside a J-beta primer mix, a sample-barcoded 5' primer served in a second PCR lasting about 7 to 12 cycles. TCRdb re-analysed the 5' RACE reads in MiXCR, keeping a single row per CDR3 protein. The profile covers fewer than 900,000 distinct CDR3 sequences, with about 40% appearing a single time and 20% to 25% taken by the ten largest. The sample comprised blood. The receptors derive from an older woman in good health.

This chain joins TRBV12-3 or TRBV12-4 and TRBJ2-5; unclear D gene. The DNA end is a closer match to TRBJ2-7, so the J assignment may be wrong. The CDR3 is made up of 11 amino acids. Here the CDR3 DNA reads TGTGCCAGCAGTTTTCAGCGCGAGCAGTACTTC. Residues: CASSFQREQYF.

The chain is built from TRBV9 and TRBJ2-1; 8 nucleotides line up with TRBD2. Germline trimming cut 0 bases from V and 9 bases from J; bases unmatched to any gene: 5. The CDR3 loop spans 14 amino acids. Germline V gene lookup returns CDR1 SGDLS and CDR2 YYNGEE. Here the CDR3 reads CASSVVPSGFEQFF. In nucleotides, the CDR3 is TGTGCCAGCAGCGTAGTTCCTAGCGGGTTTGAGCAGTTCTTC.

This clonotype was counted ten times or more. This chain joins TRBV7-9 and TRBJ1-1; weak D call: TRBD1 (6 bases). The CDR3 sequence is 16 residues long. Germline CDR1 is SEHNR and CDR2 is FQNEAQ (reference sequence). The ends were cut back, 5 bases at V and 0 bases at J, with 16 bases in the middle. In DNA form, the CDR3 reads TGTGCCAGCAGCCCCCCGGACAGCACTATGAACACTGAAGCTTTCTTT. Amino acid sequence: CASSPPDSTMNTEAFF. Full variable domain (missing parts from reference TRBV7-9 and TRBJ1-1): DTGVSQNPRHKITKRGQNVTFRCDPISEHNRLYWYRQTLGQGPEFLTYFQNEAQLEKSRLLSDRFSAERPKGSFSTLEIQRTEQGDSAMYLCASSPPDSTMNTEAFFGQGTRLTVV.

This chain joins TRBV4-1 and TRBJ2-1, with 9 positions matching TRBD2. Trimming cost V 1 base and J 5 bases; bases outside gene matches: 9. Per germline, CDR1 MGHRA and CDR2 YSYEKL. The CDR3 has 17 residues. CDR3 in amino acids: CASSQGPREGLHNEQFF. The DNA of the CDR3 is TGCGCCAGCAGCCAAGGTCCGCGGGAGGGCCTCCACAATGAGCAGTTCTTC.

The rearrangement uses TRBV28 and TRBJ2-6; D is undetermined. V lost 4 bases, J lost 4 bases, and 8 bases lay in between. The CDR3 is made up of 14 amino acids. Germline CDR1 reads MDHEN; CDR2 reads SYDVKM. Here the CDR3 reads CASSSSRGANVLTF. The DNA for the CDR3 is TGTGCCAGCAGTTCCTCTAGGGGGGCCAACGTCCTGACTTTC.

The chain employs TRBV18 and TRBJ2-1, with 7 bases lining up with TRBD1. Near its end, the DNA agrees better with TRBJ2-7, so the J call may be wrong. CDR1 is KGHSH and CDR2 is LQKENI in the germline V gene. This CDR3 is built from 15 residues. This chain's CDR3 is CASSPATGPSNEQYF. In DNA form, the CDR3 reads TGTGCCAGCTCACCGGCGACAGGGCCCTCCAATGAGCAGTACTTC.

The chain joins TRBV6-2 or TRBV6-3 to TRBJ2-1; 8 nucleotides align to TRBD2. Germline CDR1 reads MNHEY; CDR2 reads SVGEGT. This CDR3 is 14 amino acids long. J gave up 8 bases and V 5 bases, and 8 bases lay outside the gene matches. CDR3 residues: CASSDPGGGYEQFF. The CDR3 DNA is TGTGCCAGCAGTGACCCCGGGGGGGGTTATGAGCAGTTCTTC.

CDR3 amino acids: CSVEGRGGTYNEQFF. The CDR3 DNA sequence: TGCAGCGTTGAAGGTCGGGGTGGCACCTACAATGAGCAGTTCTTC. This chain uses TRBV29-1 with TRBJ2-1; tentative D call: TRBD2 (5 bases). Trimming removed 1 base at V and 2 bases at J, with 12 bases between. This CDR3 is built from 15 residues. Germline lookup yields CDR1 SQVTM and CDR2 ANQGSEA.

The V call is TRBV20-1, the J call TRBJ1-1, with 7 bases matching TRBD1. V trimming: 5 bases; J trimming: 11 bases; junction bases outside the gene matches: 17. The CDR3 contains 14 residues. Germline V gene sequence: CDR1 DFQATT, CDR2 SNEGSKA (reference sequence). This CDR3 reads CSARTRAGGYGAFF. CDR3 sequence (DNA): TGCAGTGCTCGGACTCGGGCAGGGGGATATGGGGCTTTCTTT.

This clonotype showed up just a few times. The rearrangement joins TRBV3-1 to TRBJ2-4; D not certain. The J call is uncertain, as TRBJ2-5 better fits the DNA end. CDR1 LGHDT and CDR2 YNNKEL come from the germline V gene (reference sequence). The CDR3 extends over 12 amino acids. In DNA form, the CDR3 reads TGTGCCAGCAGCCAACAGGAAGAGACCCAGTACTTC. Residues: CASSQQEETQYF.

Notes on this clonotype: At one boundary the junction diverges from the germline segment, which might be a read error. The CDR3 DNA sequence: TGCAGCGCTAGAGATGTTGGGCAGGGGCGCAACGAGCAGTACTTC. It is translated as CSARDVGQGRNEQYF. This chain links TRBV20-1 with TRBJ2-7, with D perhaps matching TRBD1 (6 bases). Germline CDR1 reads DFQATT; CDR2 reads SNEGSKA (reference sequence). The CDR3 is 15 amino acids.

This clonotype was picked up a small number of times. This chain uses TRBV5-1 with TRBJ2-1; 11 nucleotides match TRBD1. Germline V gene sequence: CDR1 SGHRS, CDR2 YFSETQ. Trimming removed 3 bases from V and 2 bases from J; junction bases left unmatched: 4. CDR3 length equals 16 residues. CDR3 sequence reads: CASSSEGQGAYNEQFF. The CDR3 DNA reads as TGCGCCAGCAGCTCGGAGGGACAGGGGGCCTACAATGAGCAGTTCTTC.

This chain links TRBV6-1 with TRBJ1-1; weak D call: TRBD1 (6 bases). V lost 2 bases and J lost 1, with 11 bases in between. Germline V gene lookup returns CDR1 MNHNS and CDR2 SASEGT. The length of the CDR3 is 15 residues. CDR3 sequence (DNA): TGTGCCAGCAGTGAAAGATGGGGGGCGAACACTGAAGCTTTCTTT. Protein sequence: CASSERWGANTEAFF.

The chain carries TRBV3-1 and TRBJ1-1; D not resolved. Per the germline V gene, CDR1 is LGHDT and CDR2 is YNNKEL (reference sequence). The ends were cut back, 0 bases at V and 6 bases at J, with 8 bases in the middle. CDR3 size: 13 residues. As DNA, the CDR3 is TGTGCCAGCAGCCAAGACGACAAAGCTGAAGCTTTCTTT. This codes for CASSQDDKAEAFF.